These 27 T cell receptor beta chains originate from one sample sequenced in a study of CD8+ T cells in alopecia areata. Investigators isolated RNA and reverse transcribed it into cDNA to act as the sequencing template. Using immunoSEQ multiplex PCR, the repertoire was profiled, and TCRdb retains in-frame clones only, with some absent. Of 180,000 or so clones in the sample, roughly 60% are singletons; the top ten hold around 1.8%. The source material was CD4+ T cells sorted from blood, sampled at week 0. Every receptor here comes from a human donor with alopecia areata.

This clone is labeled as medium-sized. This chain connects TRBV11-2 to TRBJ1-4, with TRBD1 identical over 7 bases. Losses at the gene ends were 6 bases for V and 4 bases for J; bases not matched to a gene: 2. The CDR3 is 13 amino acids. In germline, CDR1 is SGHAT, CDR2 FQNNGV. In DNA, the CDR3 is TGTGCCAGCAGGGGACAGAGTAATGAAAAACTGTTTTTT. Translating it yields CASRGQSNEKLFF.

This chain links TRBV20-1 with TRBJ1-2; D ambiguous. The CDR3 runs to 11 residues. V lost 2 bases to trimming and J lost 5 bases, with 6 bases between them. CDR1 and CDR2 from the germline V gene are DFQATT and SNEGSKA (reference sequence). CDR3 DNA: TGCAGTGCTAGATACGATTATGGCTACACCTTC. It is translated as CSARYDYGYTF.

With respect to this clone: A read error may account for a junction end that differs from germline. The V and J genes are TRBV7-2 and TRBJ2-1; 7 nucleotides match TRBD2. Germline V gene data show CDR1 as SGHTA and CDR2 as FQGNSA. There are 12 residues in the CDR3. The CDR3: CASSPLTGRGVF. CDR3 nucleotide sequence: TGTGCCAGCAGCCCCCTCACGGGGAGGGGTGTCTTC.

As for this clone: The junction and the germline gene differ at one end; a read error may be behind it. The chain employs TRBV7-9 and TRBJ1-1; no clear D gene. From germline, CDR1 is SEHNR and CDR2 FQNEAQ (reference sequence). The CDR3 has 12 residues. CDR3 sequence reads: CASSPTGREEVF. The CDR3 nucleotides read TGTGCCAGCAGCCCGACTGGGCGGGAGGAGGTGTTT.

This chain connects TRBV5-1 to TRBJ1-2; D not certain. Between the trimmed V and J ends, which lost 0 bases and 8 bases, there was a span of 8 bases. This CDR3 has 12 residues. The germline gives CDR1 SGHRS, CDR2 YFSETQ. The CDR3 sequence: CASSLDTDGYTF. DNA of the CDR3: TGCGCCAGCAGCTTGGACACGGACGGCTACACCTTC.

This clone was observed a few times. The chain has TRBV5-1 and TRBJ1-1, with D possibly TRBD1 on 5 matching bases. Germline V CDR1 and CDR2: SGHRS, YFSETQ. V lost 6 bases, J lost 0 bases, and 15 bases lay in between. The CDR3 consists of 15 residues. The CDR3 reads CASNVNGGVNTEAFF. CDR3 nucleotide sequence: TGCGCCAGCAACGTCAATGGGGGAGTGAACACTGAAGCTTTCTTT.

The J gene is TRBJ2-3, the V gene TRBV15; the D is unclear. V lost 7 bases and J lost 0, with 11 bases in between. The germline CDR1 and CDR2 sequences are LNHNV and YYDKDF (reference sequence). CDR3 length: 14 amino acids. CDR3 in DNA: TGTGCCACCAAGGTCTTTACTAGCACAGATACGCAGTATTTT. Translation: CATKVFTSTDTQYF.

This chain joins TRBV11-2 and TRBJ2-3, with a weak D call TRBD2 (5 bases). The V end lost 1 base, the J end lost 6 bases, and 14 bases lay between the germline ends. This CDR3 is built from 15 residues. Germline loops: CDR1 SGHAT, CDR2 FQNNGV. The CDR3 loop is CASSLGLRPSDTQYF. For the CDR3, the DNA is TGTGCCAGCAGCTTAGGACTACGTCCGTCGGATACGCAGTATTTT.

This sequence joins TRBV5-1 and TRBJ2-1; D not certain. The CDR3 covers 13 residues. The V end was cut by 6 bases, the J end by 5 bases, with 12 bases between. Germline V CDR1 and CDR2: SGHRS, YFSETQ. Here the CDR3 reads CASKPPTDNEQFF. CDR3 in DNA: TGCGCCAGCAAACCCCCCACAGACAATGAGCAGTTCTTC.

This chain connects TRBV9 to TRBJ2-3; a possible D gene is TRBD1 (6 bases). The CDR3 covers 16 residues. CDR1 is SGDLS, CDR2 YYNGEE, per germline. With 3 bases removed from V and 3 bases from J, the gap between germline ends came to 17 bases. This CDR3 reads CASSGKTGEETDTQYF. The CDR3 DNA reads as TGTGCCAGCAGCGGCAAGACAGGCGAAGAGACAGATACGCAGTATTTT.

V and J are TRBV30 and TRBJ1-5, with a possible D match to TRBD1 (5 bases). Trimming left V 2 bases short and J 1 base short, with 12 bases between. This CDR3 spans 15 amino acids. CDR1 is GTSNPN and CDR2 is SVGIG in the germline V gene (reference sequence). CDR3 nucleotide sequence: TGTGCCTGGAGTCGTGATCCAGGGAGCAATCAGCCCCAGCATTTT. Protein product: CAWSRDPGSNQPQHF.

Points on this clone: Relative to the germline gene, one junction end is altered; a read error may explain this. Here the CDR3 reads CASSVGQGNAEAFF. CDR3 DNA sequence: TGTGCCAGCAGCGTAGGCCAGGGGAACGCTGAAGCTTTCTTT. The chain uses TRBV9 and TRBJ1-1, with TRBD1 as a possible D gene (6 bases). This CDR3 comprises 14 residues. Germline V gene lookup returns CDR1 SGDLS and CDR2 YYNGEE. Drawing the rest from reference TRBV9 and TRBJ1-1, the complete variable domain is DSGVTQTPKHLITATGQRVTLRCSPRSGDLSVYWYQQSLDQGLQFLIQYYNGEERAKGNILERFSAQQFPDLHSELNLSSLELGDSALYFCASSVGQGNAEAFFGQGTRLTVV.

The V gene is TRBV15, the J gene TRBJ2-5; D ambiguous. Trimming shortened V by 1 base and J by 5 bases, and 8 bases separated the two germline ends. Germline V CDR1 and CDR2: LNHNV, YYDKDF (reference sequence). The CDR3 length is 13 residues. CDR3 in amino acids: CATSRVSTETQYF. The CDR3 coding sequence is TGTGCCACCAGCAGAGTCAGTACGGAGACCCAGTACTTC.

This clone was detected a few times. The rearrangement joins TRBV5-1 to TRBJ2-1; 7 positions match TRBD2. Trimming at V came to 0 bases and at J to 12 bases, leaving 9 bases not matched to a gene. Per germline, CDR1 SGHRS and CDR2 YFSETQ. The CDR3 is 14 residues long. The CDR3 loop is CASSLGPTSAAQFF. The CDR3 DNA follows: TGCGCCAGCAGCTTGGGGCCCACTAGCGCAGCGCAGTTCTTC.

The V and J genes are TRBV30 and TRBJ2-1; D remains unclear. The V and J ends lost 0 bases and 8 bases respectively, with 2 bases between them. Germline lookup yields CDR1 GTSNPN and CDR2 SVGIG (reference sequence). The CDR3 totals 10 residues. The CDR3, as DNA: TGTGCCTGGAGTGTGTATGAGCAGTTCTTC. It specifies CAWSVYEQFF.

This clone turned up a few times. The V call is TRBV29-1, the J call TRBJ2-1, with TRBD2 matching 15 bases. The CDR3 is 17 residues long. V trimming: 5 bases; J trimming: 2 bases; junction bases outside the gene matches: 7. Germline CDR1 SQVTM, CDR2 ANQGSEA. In nucleotides, the CDR3 is TGCAGCGTTTCGGGACTAGCGGGGGGCACGCCCTACAATGAGCAGTTCTTC. It codes for CSVSGLAGGTPYNEQFF.

About this clone itself: At one end the junction does not follow the germline gene, possibly because of a read error. The chain couples TRBV29-1 to TRBJ2-3; tentative D call: TRBD1 (5 bases). CDR3 size: 12 residues. Per germline, CDR1 SQVTM and CDR2 ANQGSEA. The CDR3 loop is CSARRGTDTQYF. CDR3 nucleotides: TGCAGCGCCCGAAGGGGCACCGATACGCAGTATTTT.

This clone was seen more than once but under ten times. This specimen includes other DNA sequences encoding the same CDR3. The rearrangement joins TRBV29-1 to TRBJ1-5; D gene ambiguous. The CDR3 spans 13 residues. Germline V gene data show CDR1 as SQVTM and CDR2 as ANQGSEA. V was pared by 4 bases and J by 0 bases, with 7 bases between. The CDR3 DNA follows: TGCAGCGTTGCAGATAATAGCAATCAGCCCCAGCATTTT. Its translation is CSVADNSNQPQHF.

The chain is built from TRBV7-2 and TRBJ1-2; tentative D call: TRBD1 (5 bases). V was cut by 1 base and J by 4 bases, with 7 bases left in between. CDR3 length equals 13 residues. The germline gives CDR1 SGHTA, CDR2 FQGNSA. In nucleotides, the CDR3 is TGTGCCAGCAGCTTAGGACAGTCCTATGGCTACACCTTC. Translation: CASSLGQSYGYTF.

The rearrangement joins TRBV19 to TRBJ2-3; TRBD2 matches 7 bases. There are 17 residues in the CDR3. V was pared by 5 bases and J by 2 bases, with 13 bases of the junction left unmatched. Germline CDR1 is LNHDA and CDR2 is SQIVND (reference sequence). The CDR3 sequence is CASSGPSGGGSTDTQYF. The CDR3 DNA follows: TGTGCCAGTAGTGGCCCCTCGGGCGGGGGATCCACAGATACGCAGTATTTT. Based on the CDR3 plus reference TRBV19 and TRBJ2-3, the full variable domain is DGGITQSPKYLFRKEGQNVTLSCEQNLNHDAMYWYRQDPGQGLRLIYYSQIVNDFQKGDIAEGYSVSREKKESFPLTVTSAQKNPTAFYLCASSGPSGGGSTDTQYFGPGTRLTVL.

This chain uses TRBV11-2 with TRBJ1-2; unclear D gene. Trimming removed 5 bases from V and 4 bases from J, with 17 bases in between. The germline CDR1 and CDR2 sequences are SGHAT and FQNNGV. This CDR3 spans 15 amino acids. CDR3 sequence: CASSPGGIPLYGYTF. CDR3 in DNA: TGTGCCAGCAGCCCCGGAGGGATTCCCCTCTATGGCTACACCTTC. The variable domain in full, completed from reference TRBV11-2 and TRBJ1-2, reads EAGVAQSPRYKIIEKRQSVAFWCNPISGHATLYWYQQILGQGPKLLIQFQNNGVVDDSQLPKDRFSAERLKGVDSTLKIQPAKLEDSAVYLCASSPGGIPLYGYTFGSGTRLTVV.

This clone was picked up a small number of times. The rearrangement links TRBV11-2 to TRBJ2-1; no firm D call. The CDR3 covers 13 residues. Germline CDR1 is SGHAT and CDR2 is FQNNGV. Trimming left V 1 base short and J 6 bases short, with 7 bases between. Here the CDR3 reads CASSLGPGNEQFF. The CDR3 DNA sequence: TGTGCCAGCAGCTTAGGGCCAGGCAATGAGCAGTTCTTC.

This clone turned up a few times. The CDR3 region has the DNA TGCAGCGTTGATTCTACGAACACTGAAGCTTTCTTT. This translates into CSVDSTNTEAFF. V and J are TRBV29-1 and TRBJ1-1; D gene uncertain. Trimming cost V 3 bases and J 1 base, with 6 bases left between them. The CDR3 totals 12 residues. Germline CDR1 is SQVTM and CDR2 is ANQGSEA.

The chain carries TRBV4-3 and TRBJ2-3; D not resolved. Between the trimmed V and J ends, which lost 2 bases and 0 bases, there was a span of 9 bases. Germline CDR1 LGHNA, CDR2 YSLEER. This CDR3 comprises 15 residues. Here the CDR3 reads CASSQNSLSTDTQYF. Here the CDR3 DNA reads TGCGCCAGCAGCCAAAATTCCCTCAGCACAGATACGCAGTATTTT.

The J gene is TRBJ2-1, the V gene TRBV5-1; D is unresolved. The CDR3 has 13 residues. Germline V gene sequence: CDR1 SGHRS, CDR2 YFSETQ. V was pared by 0 bases and J by 8 bases, with 9 bases between. The chain's CDR3 is CASSLGSKDEQFF. CDR3 bases: TGCGCCAGCAGCTTGGGGTCCAAGGATGAGCAGTTCTTC.

The chain joins TRBV19 to TRBJ1-1, with 7 bases matching TRBD1. CDR1 and CDR2 from the germline V gene are LNHDA and SQIVND (reference sequence). V lost 7 bases, J lost 4 bases, and 12 bases stayed unmatched. This CDR3 contains 15 residues. The CDR3 here is CASTLHGTVGTEAFF. DNA of the CDR3: TGTGCCAGTACCCTTCACGGGACAGTGGGCACTGAAGCTTTCTTT.

J is TRBJ1-2 and V is TRBV18, with TRBD1 identical over 7 bases. This CDR3 is 14 amino acids long. CDR1 KGHSH and CDR2 LQKENI come from the germline V gene. V lost 3 bases, J lost 4 bases, and 5 bases stayed unmatched. The CDR3 reads CASSPDREGYGYTF. For the CDR3, the DNA is TGTGCCAGCTCACCCGACAGGGAGGGCTATGGCTACACCTTC.